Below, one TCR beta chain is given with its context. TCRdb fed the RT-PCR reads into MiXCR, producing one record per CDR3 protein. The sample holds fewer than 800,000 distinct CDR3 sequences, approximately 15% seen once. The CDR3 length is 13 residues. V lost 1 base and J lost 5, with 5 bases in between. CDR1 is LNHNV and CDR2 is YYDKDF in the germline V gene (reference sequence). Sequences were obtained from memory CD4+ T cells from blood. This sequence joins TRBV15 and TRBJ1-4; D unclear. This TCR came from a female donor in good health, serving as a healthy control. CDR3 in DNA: TGTGCCACCAGCAGAGGAGTAAATGAAAAACTGTTTTTT. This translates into CATSRGVNEKLFF.